This is a list of T cell receptor beta chains from one sample in a study of shared clonotypes between healthy human individuals. The repertoire was sequenced with immunoSEQ multiplex PCR; TCRdb's copy has only in-frame clones and lacks some. This sample yields 760,000 or so clones, of which approximately 96% are seen a single time; 0.2% to 0.25% belongs to the top ten. Sequenced input: naive CD8+ T cells sorted from blood. Source of these receptors: a man younger than 45 in good health. Both conserved end residues are trimmed from each CDR3.

ASGLDFYEQY TRBV12-5
ASSDPLLDIYSYEQY TRBV6-1
ASSLTSIVVPEQY TRBV28
ASSSAQGPYEQY TRBV7-8
ASSSRDRGNYGYT TRBV28
ASSYRNEQF TRBV7-2
ASSSRQNSGANVLT TRBV28
ASSMTGNGNQPQH TRBV19
ASSGEVGKVTEYNEQF TRBV5-1
ASSMVSGPYNEQF TRBV19
ASSLIGTGGLDTQY TRBV27
ATSSTTGRSGANVLT TRBV15
ASSQRDYNEQF TRBV7-9
ASSLGQGDPSGANVLT TRBV4-3
ASREGDYEQY TRBV2
ASSLAGNPNEQF TRBV5-4
ASSFRDRGPSNTGELF TRBV28
ASRFLRGGNTEAF TRBV28
SVDGRVGIGSYNEQF TRBV29-1
ASSFQGWNTEAF TRBV7-2
ASSVTGTGRTEAF TRBV25-1
ASSLSGNTIY TRBV28
SFFSPTATSTDTQY TRBV29-1
ASSQFFSPDTQY TRBV14
ASAPAASSYEQY TRBV5-1
ASSDRYNEQF TRBV25-1
ASSSSAAYEQY TRBV5-1
ASSFSENQPQH TRBV27
ASSIGGGDEQF TRBV19
ASSLGQGEANQPQH TRBV19
ASSLRQGGLGETQY TRBV5-6
ASRLTGNIGANVLT TRBV2
ASSRLAEDSYEQY TRBV7-6
ASSVETQETQY TRBV9
ASGAGEGTGELF TRBV4-2
ASSFRTSGTHNEQF TRBV7-3